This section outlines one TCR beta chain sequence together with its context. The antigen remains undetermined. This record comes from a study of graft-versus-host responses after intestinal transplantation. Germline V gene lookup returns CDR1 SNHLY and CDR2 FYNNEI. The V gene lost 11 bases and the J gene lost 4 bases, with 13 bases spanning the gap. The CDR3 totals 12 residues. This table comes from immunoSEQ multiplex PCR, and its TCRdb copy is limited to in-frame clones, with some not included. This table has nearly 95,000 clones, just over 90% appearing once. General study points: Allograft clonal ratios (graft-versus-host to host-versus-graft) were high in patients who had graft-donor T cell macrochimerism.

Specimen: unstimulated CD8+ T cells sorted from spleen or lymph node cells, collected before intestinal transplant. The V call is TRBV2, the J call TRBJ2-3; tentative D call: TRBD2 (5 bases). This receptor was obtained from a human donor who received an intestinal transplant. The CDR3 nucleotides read TGTGCCTCCCGCCCGCGGGCAGATACGCAGTATTTT. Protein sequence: CASRPRADTQYF.